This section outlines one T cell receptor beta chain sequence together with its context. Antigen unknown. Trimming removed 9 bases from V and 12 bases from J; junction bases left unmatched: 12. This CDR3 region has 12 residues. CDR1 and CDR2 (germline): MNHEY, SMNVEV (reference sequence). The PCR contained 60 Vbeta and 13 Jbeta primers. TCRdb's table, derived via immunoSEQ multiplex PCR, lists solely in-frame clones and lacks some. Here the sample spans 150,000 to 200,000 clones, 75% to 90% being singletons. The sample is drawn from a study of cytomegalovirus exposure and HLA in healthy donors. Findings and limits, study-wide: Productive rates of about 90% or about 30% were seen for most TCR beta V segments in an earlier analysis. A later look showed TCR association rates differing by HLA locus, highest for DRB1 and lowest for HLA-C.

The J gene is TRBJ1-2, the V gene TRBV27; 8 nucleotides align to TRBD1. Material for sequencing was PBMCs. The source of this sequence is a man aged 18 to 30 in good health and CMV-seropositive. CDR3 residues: CASRTGPSGNTF. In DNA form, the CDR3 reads TGTGCCAGTAGGACAGGGCCTTCTGGGAACACCTTC.